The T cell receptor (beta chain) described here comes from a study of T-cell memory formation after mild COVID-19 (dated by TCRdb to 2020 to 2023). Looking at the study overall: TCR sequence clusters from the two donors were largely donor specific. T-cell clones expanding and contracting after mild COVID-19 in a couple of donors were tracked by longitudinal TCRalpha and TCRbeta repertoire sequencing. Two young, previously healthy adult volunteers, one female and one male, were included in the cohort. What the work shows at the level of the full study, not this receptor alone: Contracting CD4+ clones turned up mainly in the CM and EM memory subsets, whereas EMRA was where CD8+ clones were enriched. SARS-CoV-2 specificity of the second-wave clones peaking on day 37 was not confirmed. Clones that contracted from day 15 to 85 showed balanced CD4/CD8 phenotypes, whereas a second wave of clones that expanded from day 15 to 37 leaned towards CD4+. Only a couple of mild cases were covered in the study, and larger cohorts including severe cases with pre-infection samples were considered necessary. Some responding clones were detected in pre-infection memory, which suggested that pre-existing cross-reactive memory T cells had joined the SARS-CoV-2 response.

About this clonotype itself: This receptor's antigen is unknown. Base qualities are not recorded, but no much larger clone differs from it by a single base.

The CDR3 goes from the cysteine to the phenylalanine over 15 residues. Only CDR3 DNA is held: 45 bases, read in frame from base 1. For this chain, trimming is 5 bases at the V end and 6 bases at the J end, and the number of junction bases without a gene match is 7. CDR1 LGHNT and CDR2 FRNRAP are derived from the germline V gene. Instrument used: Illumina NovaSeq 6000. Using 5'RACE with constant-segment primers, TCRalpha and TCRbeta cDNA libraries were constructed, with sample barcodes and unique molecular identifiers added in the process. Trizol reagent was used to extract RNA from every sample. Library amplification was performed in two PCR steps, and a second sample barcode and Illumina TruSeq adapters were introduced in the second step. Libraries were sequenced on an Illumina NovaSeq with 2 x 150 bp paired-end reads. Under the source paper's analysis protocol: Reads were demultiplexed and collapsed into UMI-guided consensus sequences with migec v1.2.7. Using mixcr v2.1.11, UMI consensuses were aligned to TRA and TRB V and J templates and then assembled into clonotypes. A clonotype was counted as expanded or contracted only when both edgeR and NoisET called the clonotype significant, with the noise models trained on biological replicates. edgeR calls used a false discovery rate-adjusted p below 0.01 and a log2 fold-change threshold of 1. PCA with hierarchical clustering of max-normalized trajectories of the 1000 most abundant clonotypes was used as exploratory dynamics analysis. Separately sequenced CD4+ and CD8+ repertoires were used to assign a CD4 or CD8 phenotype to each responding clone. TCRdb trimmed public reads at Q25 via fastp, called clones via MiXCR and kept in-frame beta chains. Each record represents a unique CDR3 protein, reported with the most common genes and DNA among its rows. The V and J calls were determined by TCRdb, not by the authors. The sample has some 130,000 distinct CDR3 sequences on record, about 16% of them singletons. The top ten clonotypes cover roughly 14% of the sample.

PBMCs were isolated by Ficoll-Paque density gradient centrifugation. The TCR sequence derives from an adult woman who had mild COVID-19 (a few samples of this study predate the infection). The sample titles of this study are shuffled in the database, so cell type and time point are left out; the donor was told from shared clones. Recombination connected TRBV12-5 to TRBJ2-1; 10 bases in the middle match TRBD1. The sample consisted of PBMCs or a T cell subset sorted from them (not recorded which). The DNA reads TGTGCTAGTGGTCCCGGGACAGGGGCCCCCAATGAGCAGTTCTTC. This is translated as CASGPGTGAPNEQFF.